This record looks at one T cell receptor (beta chain) sequence and its context. The V gene's germline CDR1 is SGHTA and CDR2 FQGNSA. V lost 2 bases to trimming and J lost 7 bases, with 23 bases between them. The CDR3 totals 17 residues. This record belongs to a study of blood T cell repertoires in COVID-19. Study-wide background: Cohort 3 donors counted as recovered after two negative PCRs, clearance, or resolved symptoms.

TCRdb keeps only in-frame clones here, not all; method: immunoSEQ multiplex PCR. The table lists around 140,000 clones, over 75% of them singletons. This TCR came from a man aged 45 to 65 in a cohort exposed to, infected with or recovered from COVID-19 (not recorded which). The specimen was PBMCs or T cells enriched from blood (not recorded which). The chain employs TRBV7-2 and TRBJ1-2; the D is unclear. Written as DNA, the CDR3 is TGTGCCAGCAGCTTAAGAGGGCCAGGAGGTTTTCACCGTGGCTACACCTTC. Translation gives CASSLRGPGGFHRGYTF.